This entry features one T cell receptor (beta chain) sequence. This receptor's antigen is unknown. No much larger clone is present one base from it, and per-base qualities are unavailable. The data belong to a study of OX40 agonist ivuxolimab in advanced cancers. In terms of the full investigation: Ivuxolimab was a fully human IgG2 agonistic monoclonal antibody targeting the costimulatory receptor OX40 (CD134). In the dose-escalation cohort, roughly 82% of patients were male, and the mean age was around 65 years with a range of roughly 20 to 85. The paper reports the monotherapy dose-escalation portion (N of about 50 patients) of the phase I ivuxolimab trial. Of the approximately 50 patients in dose escalation, about 20 had hepatocellular carcinoma, about 15 had melanoma, 9 had renal cell carcinoma and 9 had head and neck cancer. Intravenous ivuxolimab was administered to patients every 2 weeks at six dose levels: 0.01, 0.1, 0.3, 1.5, 3 and 10 mg/kg. Partial responses occurred in three dose-escalation patients: two with cutaneous melanoma and one with hepatocellular carcinoma. The purpose of peripheral TCRbeta sequencing was to test whether ivuxolimab changed TCR sequence diversity and led to clonal T-cell expansion. Patients were allowed to have had prior anti-PD-1, anti-PD-L1 or anti-CTLA-4 therapy, and 40% to 45% of the dose-escalation patients had been treated with checkpoint inhibitors.

The trial excluded patients who had a history of autoimmune disease or who were on systemic immunosuppression. In every dose cohort, peripheral blood was drawn for TCR sequencing at baseline, cycle 4 day 1, and cycle 7 day 1. Samples came from an open-label, multicenter, first-in-human phase I dose-escalation trial of ivuxolimab. Adults with locally advanced or metastatic head and neck squamous cell, hepatocellular, melanoma or renal cell carcinoma were enrolled in the trial. Before TCR sequencing, CD4+ T cells and CD8+ T cells were sorted from peripheral blood as separate populations. Genomic DNA was isolated from the sorted cells so that the TCRbeta CDR3 region could be sequenced. The immunoSEQ Assay was used for sequencing of TCRbeta CDR3 regions. Sourced from immuneACCESS, this table was stored by TCRdb with only in-frame sequences that have V and J called. A share of the clones is absent; for the studies checked, an unresolved V gene accounts for under half, and the remainder has no known explanation. This sample gives tens of thousands of clones in total; 65% to 90% of them show up just once. The top ten clonotypes cover about 30% of the sample.

The germline V gene yields MDHEN for CDR1 and SYDVKM for CDR2. A distance of 20 bases separates the germline ends of V and J, which lose 8 bases and 4 bases respectively. Including the terminal cysteine and phenylalanine, the CDR3 comprises 15 residues. The read is trimmed to its CDR3 DNA, 45 bases read in frame from base 1. Results and caveats for the whole study, not just this receptor: The antigen specificity of the peripheral T cells that underwent clonal expansion was not determined. At doses of 0.1 to 3.0 mg/kg, clonal expansion of both CD4+ and CD8+ T cells in blood was seen between baseline and week 6. Low levels of normalized T-cell clonal expansion were also seen in some patients who did not respond. In the 0.1-3.0 mg/kg groups, partial responders had among the lowest normalized peripheral clonal expansion, particularly in CD8+ T cells. After ivuxolimab, CD8+ T cells had more expanded clones than CD4+ T cells on average.

The V and J segments used are TRBV28 and TRBJ1-2, with a tentative D gene TRBD1 over 5 matching bases. The sequencing used CD4+ or CD8+ T cells sorted from blood, collected in a trial of the OX40 agonist ivuxolimab. The receptor's source is an adult with an advanced solid tumor such as melanoma, head and neck, liver or kidney cancer. The CDR3 here reads CASDMAGRALYGYTF. DNA sequence: TGTGCCAGCGACATGGCCGGCAGGGCGCTCTATGGCTACACCTTC.